Below are 3 T cell receptor beta chains sequenced from a single sample in a study of cytomegalovirus exposure and HLA in healthy donors. Primers included in the PCR were 60 Vbeta and 13 Jbeta primers. The method was immunoSEQ multiplex PCR; TCRdb's version includes in-frame clones alone and lacks a portion of them. Of about 170,000 clones in the sample, 80% to 85% are singletons; the top ten hold 1.2%. The specimen was PBMCs. Source of these receptors: a boy aged 2 to 10 in good health and CMV-seronegative.

This chain links TRBV6-1 with TRBJ2-7; possibly TRBD1 for D (5 bases). Per germline, CDR1 MNHNS and CDR2 SASEGT. Trimming pared 6 bases from V and 3 bases from J, leaving 15 bases between. This CDR3 has 14 residues. In nucleotides, the CDR3 is TGTGCCAGCAGCGAATTCCAGGGTAACTACGAGCAGTACTTC. This translates into CASSEFQGNYEQYF.

This rearrangement joins TRBV9 to TRBJ1-3; 7 bases align to TRBD1. V lost 4 bases to trimming and J lost 2 bases; unmatched junction nucleotides: 15. The CDR3 loop spans 18 amino acids. Germline CDR1 and CDR2: SGDLS and YYNGEE. The CDR3 loop reads CASSSPANRGLAGNTIYF. The CDR3 coding sequence is TGTGCCAGCAGCTCCCCGGCGAACAGGGGCTTGGCTGGAAACACCATATATTTT.

V usage is TRBV19 and J usage is TRBJ2-7; 9 bases align to TRBD1. Germline CDR1 reads LNHDA; CDR2 reads SQIVND (reference sequence). The CDR3 has 15 residues. J gave up 2 bases and V 3 bases, and 5 bases lay outside the gene matches. CDR3 sequence: CASSIDRGTAYEQYF. Written as DNA, the CDR3 is TGTGCCAGTAGTATTGACAGGGGGACTGCCTACGAGCAGTACTTC. Together with reference TRBV19 and TRBJ2-7, the CDR3 gives the full variable domain: DGGITQSPKYLFRKEGQNVTLSCEQNLNHDAMYWYRQDPGQGLRLIYYSQIVNDFQKGDIAEGYSVSREKKESFPLTVTSAQKNPTAFYLCASSIDRGTAYEQYFGPGTRLTVT.